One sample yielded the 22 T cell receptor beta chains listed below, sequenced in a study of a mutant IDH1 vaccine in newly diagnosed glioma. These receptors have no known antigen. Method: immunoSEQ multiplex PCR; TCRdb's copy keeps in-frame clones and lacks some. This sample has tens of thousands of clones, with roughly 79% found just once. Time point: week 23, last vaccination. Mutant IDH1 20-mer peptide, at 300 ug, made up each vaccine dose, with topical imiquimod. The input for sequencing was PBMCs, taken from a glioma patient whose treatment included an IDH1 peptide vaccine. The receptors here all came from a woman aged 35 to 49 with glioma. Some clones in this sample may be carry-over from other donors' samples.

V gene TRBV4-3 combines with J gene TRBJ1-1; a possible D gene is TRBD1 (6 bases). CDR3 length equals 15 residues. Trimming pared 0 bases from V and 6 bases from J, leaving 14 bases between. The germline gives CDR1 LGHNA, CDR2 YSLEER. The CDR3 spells CASSQEEGGSAEAFF. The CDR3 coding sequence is TGCGCCAGCAGCCAAGAGGAGGGGGGGTCCGCTGAAGCTTTCTTT.

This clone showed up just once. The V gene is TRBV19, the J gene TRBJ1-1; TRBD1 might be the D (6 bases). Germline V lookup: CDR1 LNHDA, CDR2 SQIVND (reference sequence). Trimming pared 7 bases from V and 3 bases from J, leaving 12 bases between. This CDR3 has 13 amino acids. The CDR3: CASKLQGDTEAFF. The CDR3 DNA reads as TGTGCCAGTAAGTTACAGGGCGACACTGAAGCTTTCTTT.

CDR3 coding DNA: TGTGCCAGCAGCTCACCCGGGGGGGCAGATACGCAGTATTTT. Amino acid sequence: CASSSPGGADTQYF. The rearrangement uses TRBV5-6 and TRBJ2-3; 8 nucleotides align to TRBD2. Germline CDR1 and CDR2: SGHDT and YYEEEE. The trim removed 3 bases at V and 4 bases at J, leaving 4 bases unmatched. The CDR3 runs to 14 residues.

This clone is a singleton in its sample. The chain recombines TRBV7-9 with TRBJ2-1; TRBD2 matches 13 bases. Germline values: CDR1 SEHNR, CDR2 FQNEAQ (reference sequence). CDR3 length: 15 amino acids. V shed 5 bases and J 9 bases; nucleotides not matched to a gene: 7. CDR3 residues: CASSQGLAGKVEQFF. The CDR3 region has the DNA TGTGCCAGCAGCCAGGGACTAGCGGGGAAGGTTGAGCAGTTCTTC.

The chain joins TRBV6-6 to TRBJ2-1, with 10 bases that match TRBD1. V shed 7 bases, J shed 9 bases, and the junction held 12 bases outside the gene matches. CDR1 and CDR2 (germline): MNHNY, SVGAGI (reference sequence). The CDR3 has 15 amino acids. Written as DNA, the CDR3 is TGTGCCAGCACTAAAGCCGGGACAGGGGTCAGTGAGCAGTTCTTC. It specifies CASTKAGTGVSEQFF.

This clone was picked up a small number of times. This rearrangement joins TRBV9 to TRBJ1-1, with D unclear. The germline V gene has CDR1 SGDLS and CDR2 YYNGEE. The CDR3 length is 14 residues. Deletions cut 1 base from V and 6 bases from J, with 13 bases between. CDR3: CASSVWDADAEAFF. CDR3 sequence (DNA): TGTGCCAGCAGCGTATGGGATGCGGACGCTGAAGCTTTCTTT. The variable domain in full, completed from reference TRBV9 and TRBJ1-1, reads DSGVTQTPKHLITATGQRVTLRCSPRSGDLSVYWYQQSLDQGLQFLIQYYNGEERAKGNILERFSAQQFPDLHSELNLSSLELGDSALYFCASSVWDADAEAFFGQGTRLTVV.

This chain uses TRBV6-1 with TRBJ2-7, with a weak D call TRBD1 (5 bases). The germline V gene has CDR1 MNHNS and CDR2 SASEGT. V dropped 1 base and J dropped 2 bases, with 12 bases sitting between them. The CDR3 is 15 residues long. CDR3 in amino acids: CASSEEGNPPYEQYF. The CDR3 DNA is TGTGCCAGCAGTGAAGAGGGGAACCCGCCCTACGAGCAGTACTTC.

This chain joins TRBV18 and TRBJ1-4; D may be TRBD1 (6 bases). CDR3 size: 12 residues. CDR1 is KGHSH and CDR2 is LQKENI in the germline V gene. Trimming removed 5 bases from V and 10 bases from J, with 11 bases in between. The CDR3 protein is CASSTLDRKLFF. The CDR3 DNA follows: TGTGCCAGCTCAACCTTGGACAGAAAACTGTTTTTT.

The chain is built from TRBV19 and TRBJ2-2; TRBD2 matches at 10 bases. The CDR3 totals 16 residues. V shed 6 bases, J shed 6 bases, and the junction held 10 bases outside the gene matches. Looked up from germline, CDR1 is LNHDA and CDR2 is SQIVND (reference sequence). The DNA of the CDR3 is TGTGCCAGTAGCCAGCTAGCGGGAGCGGGCGCCGGGGAGCTGTTTTTT. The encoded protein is CASSQLAGAGAGELFF.

The CDR3: CASTSTGSDNEQFF. The CDR3 DNA reads TGTGCCAGCACGTCGACAGGGTCCGACAATGAGCAGTTCTTC. This chain joins TRBV2 and TRBJ2-1; 7 bases agree with TRBD1. The junction had 8 bases not matched to a gene; V was cut back by 7 bases and J by 5 bases. This CDR3 is built from 14 residues. Per germline, CDR1 SNHLY and CDR2 FYNNEI.

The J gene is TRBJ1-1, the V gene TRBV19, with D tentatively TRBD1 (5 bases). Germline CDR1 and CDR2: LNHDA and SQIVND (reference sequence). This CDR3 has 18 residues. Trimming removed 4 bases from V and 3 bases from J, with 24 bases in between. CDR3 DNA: TGTGCCAGTAGTAGTGTGTGGGTCAGAAACGGAGGGGACACTGAAGCTTTCTTT. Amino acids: CASSSVWVRNGGDTEAFF.

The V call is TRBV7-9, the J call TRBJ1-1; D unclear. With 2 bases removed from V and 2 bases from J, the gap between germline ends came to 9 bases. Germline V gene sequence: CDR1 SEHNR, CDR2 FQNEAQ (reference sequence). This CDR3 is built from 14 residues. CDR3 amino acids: CASSLSGQNTEAFF. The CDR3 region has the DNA TGTGCCAGCAGCTTAAGCGGCCAAAACACTGAAGCTTTCTTT. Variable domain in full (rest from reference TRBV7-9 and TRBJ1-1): DTGVSQNPRHKITKRGQNVTFRCDPISEHNRLYWYRQTLGQGPEFLTYFQNEAQLEKSRLLSDRFSAERPKGSFSTLEIQRTEQGDSAMYLCASSLSGQNTEAFFGQGTRLTVV.

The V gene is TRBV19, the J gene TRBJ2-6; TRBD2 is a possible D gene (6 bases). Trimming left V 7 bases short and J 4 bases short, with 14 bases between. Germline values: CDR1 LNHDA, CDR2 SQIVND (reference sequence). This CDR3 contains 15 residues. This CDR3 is CASNNGGYGANVLTF. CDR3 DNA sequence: TGTGCCAGTAACAACGGAGGGTACGGGGCCAACGTCCTGACTTTC.

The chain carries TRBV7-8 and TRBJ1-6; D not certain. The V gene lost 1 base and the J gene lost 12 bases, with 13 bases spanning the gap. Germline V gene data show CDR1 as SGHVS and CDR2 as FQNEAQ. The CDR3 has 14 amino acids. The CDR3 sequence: CASSLDGRSRPLHF. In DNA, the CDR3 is TGTGCCAGCAGCTTAGATGGCCGTTCTCGACCCCTCCACTTT. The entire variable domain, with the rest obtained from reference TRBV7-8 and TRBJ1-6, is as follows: GAGVSQSPRYKVAKRGQDVALRCDPISGHVSLFWYQQALGQGPEFLTYFQNEAQLDKSGLPSDRFFAERPEGSVSTLKIQRTQQEDSAVYLCASSLDGRSRPLHFGNGTRLTVT.

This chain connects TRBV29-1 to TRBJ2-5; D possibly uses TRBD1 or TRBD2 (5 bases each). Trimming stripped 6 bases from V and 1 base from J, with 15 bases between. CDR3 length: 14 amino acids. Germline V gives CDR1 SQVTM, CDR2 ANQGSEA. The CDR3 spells CSVAPGRPQETQYF. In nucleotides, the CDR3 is TGCAGCGTCGCTCCGGGACGGCCCCAAGAGACCCAGTACTTC.

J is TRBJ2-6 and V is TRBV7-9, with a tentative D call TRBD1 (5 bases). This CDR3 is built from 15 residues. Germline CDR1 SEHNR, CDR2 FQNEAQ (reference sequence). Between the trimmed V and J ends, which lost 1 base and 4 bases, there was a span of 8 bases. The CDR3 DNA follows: TGTGCCAGCAGCTTAGAAGGGGCCGGGGCCAACGTCCTGACTTTC. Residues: CASSLEGAGANVLTF.

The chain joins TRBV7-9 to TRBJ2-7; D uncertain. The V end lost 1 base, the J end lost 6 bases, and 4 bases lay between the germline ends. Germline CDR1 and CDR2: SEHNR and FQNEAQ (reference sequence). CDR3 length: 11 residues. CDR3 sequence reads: CASSLGAEQYF. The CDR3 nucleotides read TGTGCCAGCAGCTTAGGAGCCGAGCAGTACTTC.

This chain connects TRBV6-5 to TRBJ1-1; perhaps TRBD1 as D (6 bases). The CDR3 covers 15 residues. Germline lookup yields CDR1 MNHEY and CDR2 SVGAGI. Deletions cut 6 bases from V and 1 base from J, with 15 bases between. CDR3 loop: CASSSRQAQNTEAFF. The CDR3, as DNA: TGTGCCAGCAGCTCACGACAGGCCCAGAACACTGAAGCTTTCTTT.

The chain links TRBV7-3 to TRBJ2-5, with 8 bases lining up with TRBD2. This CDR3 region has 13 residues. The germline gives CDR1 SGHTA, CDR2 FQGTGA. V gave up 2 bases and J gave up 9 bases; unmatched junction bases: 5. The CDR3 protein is CASSLREGGAQYF. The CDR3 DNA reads TGTGCCAGCAGCTTACGGGAGGGGGGGGCCCAGTACTTC. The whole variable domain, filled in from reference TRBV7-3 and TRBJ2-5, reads GAGVSQTPSNKVTEKGKYVELRCDPISGHTALYWYRQSLGQGPEFLIYFQGTGAADDSGLPNDRFFAVRPEGSVSTLKIQRTERGDSAVYLCASSLREGGAQYFGPGTRLLVL.

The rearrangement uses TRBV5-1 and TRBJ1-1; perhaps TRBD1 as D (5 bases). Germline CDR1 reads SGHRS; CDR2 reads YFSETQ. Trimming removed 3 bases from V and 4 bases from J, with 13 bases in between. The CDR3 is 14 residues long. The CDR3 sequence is CASSSGAGSTEAFF. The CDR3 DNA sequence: TGCGCCAGCAGCTCCGGGGCGGGGTCCACTGAAGCTTTCTTT.

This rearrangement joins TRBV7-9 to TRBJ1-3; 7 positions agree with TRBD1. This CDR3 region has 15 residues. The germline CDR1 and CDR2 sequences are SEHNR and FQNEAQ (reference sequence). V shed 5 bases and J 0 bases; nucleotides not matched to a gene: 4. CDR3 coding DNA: TGTGCCAGCAGCCAGACAGGGCTCTCTGGAAACACCATATATTTT. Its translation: CASSQTGLSGNTIYF.

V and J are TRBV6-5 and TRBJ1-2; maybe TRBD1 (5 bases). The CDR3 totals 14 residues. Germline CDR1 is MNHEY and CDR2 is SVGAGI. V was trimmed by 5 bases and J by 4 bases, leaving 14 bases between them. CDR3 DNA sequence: TGTGCCAGCAGTCCGCCGGGACTTCTCTATGGCTACACCTTC. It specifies CASSPPGLLYGYTF.